This is a list of T cell receptor beta chains from one sample in a study of post-analysis software for immune sequencing data. Each CDR3 protein gets one entry after TCRdb re-called the PCR reads with MiXCR. The table shows hundreds of thousands of distinct CDR3 sequences, with 44% occurring only once. Sequenced material: blood. Source of these receptors: a girl aged 5-17 years with multiple sclerosis. CDR3s include the opening cysteine and the closing phenylalanine or tryptophan. Fields, in order: clone size, V gene, D gene, J gene, CDR3 DNA, CDR3 protein. The D gene is left open where the match is weak. The size entry is marked missing in some rows and otherwise reads once, few, many or a size class.

size: -; V: TRBV20-1; D: TRBD2; J: TRBJ2-7; DNA: TGCAGTGCTCCCCGGGGGGGCAGGGACTACGAGCAGTACTTC; CDR3: CSAPRGGRDYEQYF
size: few; V: TRBV12-3/TRBV12-4; D: TRBD1; J: TRBJ2-7; DNA: TGTGCCAGCAGTACGACAGGGGTCGAGCAGTACTTC; CDR3: CASSTTGVEQYF
size: -; V: TRBV12-3/TRBV12-4; D: -; J: TRBJ2-1; DNA: TGTGCCAGCAGTTTATCGAACGGATTCGACAATGAGCAGTTCTTC; CDR3: CASSLSNGFDNEQFF
size: few; V: TRBV5-1; D: -; J: TRBJ1-4; DNA: TGCGCCAGCAGCTCGGAGGACATGAAGGGGGAAAAACTGTTTTTT; CDR3: CASSSEDMKGEKLFF
size: -; V: TRBV29-1; D: TRBD2; J: TRBJ2-7; DNA: TGCAGCGTTGAACGGCGCGGGGGGGCCGGCGAGCAGTACTTC; CDR3: CSVERRGGAGEQYF
size: few; V: TRBV20-1; D: -; J: TRBJ2-1; DNA: TGCAGTGCTACCAGTAATGCGGCCCTTCATGAGCAGTTCTTC; CDR3: CSATSNAALHEQFF
size: -; V: TRBV10-3; D: -; J: TRBJ1-5; DNA: TGTGCCATCAGTGTGTCCGAAAATCAGCCCCAGCATTTT; CDR3: CAISVSENQPQHF
size: few; V: TRBV12-3/TRBV12-4; D: TRBD2; J: TRBJ2-7; DNA: TGTGCCAGCAGTCCCCTCCGGGGGGCCTACGAGCAGTACTTC; CDR3: CASSPLRGAYEQYF
size: few; V: TRBV6-4; D: TRBD1; J: TRBJ2-7; DNA: TGTGCCAGCATTAATTTCGCAACCGGGACAGACTACGAGCAGTACTTC; CDR3: CASINFATGTDYEQYF
size: once; V: TRBV12-3/TRBV12-4; D: -; J: TRBJ1-5; DNA: TGTGTCAGCCGGGGAGATAGCAATCAGCCCCAGCATTTT; CDR3: CVSRGDSNQPQHF
size: few; V: TRBV7-9; D: -; J: TRBJ2-5; DNA: TGTGCCAGCAGCCTTGGGGACTCGGGACTGTCAGAGACCCAGTACTTC; CDR3: CASSLGDSGLSETQYF
size: few; V: TRBV4-1; D: -; J: TRBJ1-2; DNA: TGCGCCAGCAGCCCGGGACCTCTGGACTATGGCTACACCTTC; CDR3: CASSPGPLDYGYTF
size: -; V: TRBV29-1; D: -; J: TRBJ2-7; DNA: TGCAGCGTTGGGCCACGGCAGGGTCCTATCGAGCAGTACTTC; CDR3: CSVGPRQGPIEQYF
size: -; V: TRBV6-1; D: -; J: TRBJ2-4; DNA: TGTGCCAGCAACTGGACTGAGAAAAACATTCAGTACTTC; CDR3: CASNWTEKNIQYF
size: -; V: TRBV5-1; D: -; J: TRBJ2-4; DNA: TGCGCCAGCAGCTTGCGAGGGGTAGCCAAAAACATTCAGTACTTC; CDR3: CASSLRGVAKNIQYF
size: few; V: TRBV6-5; D: -; J: TRBJ2-7; DNA: TGTGCCAGCGCCTACATGGGGGGAAACTACGAGCAGTACTTC; CDR3: CASAYMGGNYEQYF
size: few; V: TRBV5-1; D: -; J: TRBJ2-2; DNA: TGCGCCAGCAGCGTAATAGTGGGAACCGGCGGGGAGCTGTTTTTT; CDR3: CASSVIVGTGGELFF
size: -; V: TRBV7-8; D: -; J: TRBJ1-2; DNA: TGTGCCAGCAGCTTACGGGGGCTCGATGGCTACACCTTC; CDR3: CASSLRGLDGYTF
size: -; V: TRBV12-3/TRBV12-4; D: TRBD1; J: TRBJ2-4; DNA: TGTGCCAGGGACAGGGGGAATCCGAAAAACATTCAGTACTTC; CDR3: CARDRGNPKNIQYF
size: -; V: TRBV5-1; D: -; J: TRBJ2-2; DNA: TGCGCCAGCAGCTTGATGAGGAACGGGGAGCTGTTTTTT; CDR3: CASSLMRNGELFF
size: few; V: TRBV10-3; D: -; J: TRBJ2-6; DNA: TGTGCCATCCGCCGAGCATTCCTGGTTAACAACGTCCTGACTTTC; CDR3: CAIRRAFLVNNVLTF
size: -; V: TRBV7-3; D: TRBD2; J: TRBJ2-6; DNA: TGTGCCAGTCCAAAAAGCCGACCAGGACTAGCGGGGGGGCCTGGGGCCAACGTCCTGACTTTC; CDR3: CASPKSRPGLAGGPGANVLTF
size: -; V: TRBV25-1; D: -; J: TRBJ2-7; DNA: TGTGCCAGCAGTGAATCGGTAGCCCCCCACTACGAGCAGTACTTC; CDR3: CASSESVAPHYEQYF
size: -; V: TRBV12-3/TRBV12-4; D: TRBD2; J: TRBJ2-3; DNA: TGTGCCAGCCGTAGCGGGAGGGAAAGAACAGATACGCAGTATTTT; CDR3: CASRSGRERTDTQYF
size: few; V: TRBV7-9; D: -; J: TRBJ2-1; DNA: TGTGCCAGCAGCTTATTAGCTCCTTTGTCGTCCTTTGATGAGCAGTTCTTC; CDR3: CASSLLAPLSSFDEQFF
size: few; V: TRBV7-2; D: TRBD2; J: TRBJ2-1; DNA: TGTGCCAGCAGTTATTATAGCGGGAGGGCCTACAATGAGCAGTTCTTC; CDR3: CASSYYSGRAYNEQFF
size: few; V: TRBV2; D: -; J: TRBJ2-5; DNA: TGTGCCAGCAGTGACGGGCTATTGATCTTATCGGGGACTCAGTACTTC; CDR3: CASSDGLLILSGTQYF
size: -; V: TRBV10-3; D: TRBD2; J: TRBJ2-7; DNA: TGTGCCATCAGGAGAGCGGGAGGGCCTGACGAGCAGTACTTC; CDR3: CAIRRAGGPDEQYF
size: few; V: TRBV5-1; D: -; J: TRBJ1-2; DNA: TGCGCCAGCAGCTTGGCTGGGTCGGGCGATGGCTACACCTTC; CDR3: CASSLAGSGDGYTF
size: -; V: TRBV13; D: TRBD2; J: TRBJ2-7; DNA: TGTGCCAGCAGCTTAGCTGCGGGAGCTCAAAACGAGCAGTACTTC; CDR3: CASSLAAGAQNEQYF
size: -; V: TRBV10-3; D: TRBD1; J: TRBJ2-5; DNA: TGTGCCATCACTGGGACAGCTGAAGAGACCCAGTACTTC; CDR3: CAITGTAEETQYF
size: -; V: TRBV7-2; D: -; J: TRBJ2-1; DNA: TGTGCCAGCAGCTCGGTGCCGCGCGAACAAGGTGGGCAGTTCTTC; CDR3: CASSSVPREQGGQFF
size: -; V: TRBV6-1; D: -; J: TRBJ1-2; DNA: TGTGCCAGCAGTGACCGCGGGGCGAGCTTTCATGGCTACACCTTC; CDR3: CASSDRGASFHGYTF
size: -; V: TRBV20-1; D: TRBD1; J: TRBJ2-3; DNA: TGCAGTGCTAAGCAGGGGGCGCGGGACTCAGATACGCAGTATTTT; CDR3: CSAKQGARDSDTQYF
size: few; V: TRBV5-1; D: -; J: TRBJ2-1; DNA: TGCGCCAGCAGCTTTGACGTGGGGAGCTCCTACAATGAGCAGTTCTTC; CDR3: CASSFDVGSSYNEQFF
size: -; V: TRBV9; D: TRBD2; J: TRBJ2-3; DNA: TGTGCCAGCAGCGTTAGCGGGGGGCGCACAGATACGCAGTATTTT; CDR3: CASSVSGGRTDTQYF
size: few; V: TRBV10-3; D: -; J: TRBJ2-3; DNA: TGTGCCATCAGGGACACAGGGATCACAGATACGCAGTATTTT; CDR3: CAIRDTGITDTQYF
size: -; V: TRBV3-1; D: TRBD1; J: TRBJ2-5; DNA: TGTGCCAGCAGCCAAGGCCGTGGGACAGGAGGACAGACCCAGTACTTC; CDR3: CASSQGRGTGGQTQYF
size: -; V: TRBV4-1; D: -; J: TRBJ1-5; DNA: TGCGCCAGCAGCCAAGAACCGGGGCAAAATCAGCCCCAGCATTTT; CDR3: CASSQEPGQNQPQHF
size: -; V: TRBV5-1; D: -; J: TRBJ2-1; DNA: TGCGCCAGCAGCGTTGGAGGGCCTAGCTCCTACAATGAGCAGTTCTTC; CDR3: CASSVGGPSSYNEQFF
size: few; V: TRBV5-6; D: -; J: TRBJ1-2; DNA: TGTGCCAGCAGCCCTGGGGCCTCTAACTATGGCTACACCTTC; CDR3: CASSPGASNYGYTF
size: few; V: TRBV12-3/TRBV12-4; D: TRBD1; J: TRBJ2-7; DNA: TGTGCCAGCAGCCGCGACAGGGGTTCCGAGCAGTACTTC; CDR3: CASSRDRGSEQYF
size: few; V: TRBV5-1; D: -; J: TRBJ2-7; DNA: TGCGCCAGCAGGGAACGGACTCCACAATCCTACGAGCAGTACTTC; CDR3: CASRERTPQSYEQYF
size: -; V: TRBV29-1; D: TRBD1; J: TRBJ2-5; DNA: TGCAGCGATCGGGACAGGGGGACGTCCGGGACCCAGTACTTC; CDR3: CSDRDRGTSGTQYF
size: few; V: TRBV7-8; D: -; J: TRBJ1-2; DNA: TGTGCCAGCAGCTCCTACAGGGCCCCTAACTATGGCTACACCTTC; CDR3: CASSSYRAPNYGYTF
size: once; V: TRBV20-1; D: -; J: TRBJ2-7; DNA: TGCAGTGCTAGGAGCGGAAGCTACCACGAGCAGTACTTC; CDR3: CSARSGSYHEQYF
size: -; V: TRBV5-1; D: TRBD2; J: TRBJ2-3; DNA: TGCGCCAGCAACTTAGGACTAGCGGGAAATAGGGAAAACGCAGATACGCAGTATTTT; CDR3: CASNLGLAGNRENADTQYF
size: -; V: TRBV29-1; D: -; J: TRBJ2-3; DNA: TGCAGCGTTGAAACGGGGTTGAGGACAGATACGCAGTATTTT; CDR3: CSVETGLRTDTQYF
size: few; V: TRBV29-1; D: -; J: TRBJ1-1; DNA: TGCAGCGCCCTGACGTTGGGAGACACTGAAGCTTTCTTT; CDR3: CSALTLGDTEAFF
size: many; V: TRBV11-2; D: TRBD1; J: TRBJ2-5; DNA: TGTGCCAGCAGCTTAGTTGACAGGGGGAAGACCCAGTACTTC; CDR3: CASSLVDRGKTQYF
size: once; V: TRBV5-5; D: -; J: TRBJ2-7; DNA: TGTGCCAGCAGCTTAGAGGGGGGCAGGGACGAGCAGTACTTC; CDR3: CASSLEGGRDEQYF
size: -; V: TRBV6-1; D: TRBD2; J: TRBJ2-2; DNA: TGTGCCAGCAGTCATGGGACTAGCGGGAGTGTAGCCGGGGAGCTGTTTTTT; CDR3: CASSHGTSGSVAGELFF
size: few; V: TRBV20-1; D: TRBD2; J: TRBJ2-3; DNA: TGCAGCGCTAGGCCCGTAGCGGGGGAAATAACAGATACGCAGTATTTT; CDR3: CSARPVAGEITDTQYF
size: few; V: TRBV10-3; D: TRBD1; J: TRBJ2-7; DNA: TGTGCCATCGGGACCCGGGACAGGTACGAGCAGTACTTC; CDR3: CAIGTRDRYEQYF
size: once; V: TRBV7-9; D: -; J: TRBJ1-2; DNA: TGTGCCAGCAGCTACCTGGACGGCTATGGCTACACCTTC; CDR3: CASSYLDGYGYTF
size: -; V: TRBV20-1; D: TRBD1; J: TRBJ1-4; DNA: TGCAGTGCTACTCCCGACAGGGGTGCTAATGAAAAACTGTTTTTT; CDR3: CSATPDRGANEKLFF
size: -; V: TRBV12-3/TRBV12-4; D: -; J: TRBJ1-5; DNA: TGTGCCAGCAGTTCGGACGGATATAGCAATCAGCCCCAGCATTTT; CDR3: CASSSDGYSNQPQHF
size: few; V: TRBV27; D: -; J: TRBJ2-7; DNA: TGTGCCAGCAGTTTGATAGGGAACTCCTACGAGCAGTACTTC; CDR3: CASSLIGNSYEQYF
size: -; V: TRBV5-1; D: TRBD1; J: TRBJ2-5; DNA: TGCGCCAGCAGCTTGAAGAGTTCCGGGACAGCGAATGAGCAGTACTTC; CDR3: CASSLKSSGTANEQYF
size: -; V: TRBV12-3/TRBV12-4; D: TRBD2; J: TRBJ2-7; DNA: TGTGCCAGCAGGCTAGCGGGGGTCTACGAGCAGTACTTC; CDR3: CASRLAGVYEQYF